The rows below give T cell receptor beta chains drawn from one sample of a study of beta chain features in type 1 diabetes. Sequenced by immunoSEQ multiplex PCR; TCRdb stores in-frame clones only, minus some. The table shows roughly 180,000 clones, with about 13% occurring only once. The sample taken for sequencing was central memory CD4+ T cells from blood. These receptors were taken from a young woman in good health. Each CDR3 is given with its conserved first and last residue. The order of the fields is clone size, D gene, CDR3 length, V gene, J gene, CDR3 DNA, CDR3 protein. A D gene is named only where the DNA matches it firmly. Where a row states a size, it is once, few, many or the class of an expanded clone; other rows omit it.

clone size: NA; D gene: NA; CDR3 length: 13; V gene: TRBV29-1; J gene: TRBJ2-1; CDR3 DNA: TGCAGCGTTGAGGGAGCGCGAGACAATGAGCAGTTCTTC; CDR3 protein: CSVEGARDNEQFF
clone size: few; D gene: NA; CDR3 length: 14; V gene: TRBV9; J gene: TRBJ1-5; CDR3 DNA: TGTGCCAGCAGCGTAAAGGGAGGGGATCAGCCCCAGCATTTT; CDR3 protein: CASSVKGGDQPQHF
clone size: NA; D gene: TRBD2; CDR3 length: 15; V gene: TRBV5-1; J gene: TRBJ2-2; CDR3 DNA: TGCGCCAGCAGCGGGGGACTAGCGGGAAAGGGGGAGCTGTTTTTT; CDR3 protein: CASSGGLAGKGELFF
clone size: NA; D gene: TRBD2; CDR3 length: 17; V gene: TRBV19; J gene: TRBJ2-2; CDR3 DNA: TGTGCCAGTAGTATGTCCGGGACTAGCGGGAGGACCGGGGAGCTGTTTTTT; CDR3 protein: CASSMSGTSGRTGELFF
clone size: NA; D gene: TRBD1; CDR3 length: 15; V gene: TRBV6-5; J gene: TRBJ1-1; CDR3 DNA: TGTGCCAGCAGACCCGACAGGGGGCCGACCACTGAAGCTTTCTTT; CDR3 protein: CASRPDRGPTTEAFF
clone size: many; D gene: NA; CDR3 length: 15; V gene: TRBV7-6; J gene: TRBJ2-3; CDR3 DNA: TGTGCCAGCAGCCCCGGGAGCAGATTCACAGATACGCAGTATTTT; CDR3 protein: CASSPGSRFTDTQYF
clone size: NA; D gene: NA; CDR3 length: 13; V gene: TRBV7-9; J gene: TRBJ1-2; CDR3 DNA: TGTGCCAGCAGCTTAGGAGGGAACGACGGCTACACCTTC; CDR3 protein: CASSLGGNDGYTF
clone size: few; D gene: NA; CDR3 length: 12; V gene: TRBV2; J gene: TRBJ2-1; CDR3 DNA: TGTGCCAGCAGGGGGGGGCGGATCGGATGGTTCTTC; CDR3 protein: CASRGGRIGWFF
clone size: NA; D gene: NA; CDR3 length: 15; V gene: TRBV1; J gene: TRBJ2-3; CDR3 DNA: TGCACCAGCAGGCCTACTAGCGAGGTAGAAGATACGCAGTATTTT; CDR3 protein: CTSRPTSEVEDTQYF
clone size: few; D gene: TRBD1; CDR3 length: 15; V gene: TRBV6-1; J gene: TRBJ1-4; CDR3 DNA: TGTGCCAGCAGACTTACCCAGGGGGCGGGAGAAAAACTGTTTTTT; CDR3 protein: CASRLTQGAGEKLFF
clone size: few; D gene: TRBD2; CDR3 length: 14; V gene: TRBV5-1; J gene: TRBJ2-3; CDR3 DNA: TGCGCCAGCAACCTAGCGGGGGGCACAGATACGCAGTATTTT; CDR3 protein: CASNLAGGTDTQYF
clone size: NA; D gene: NA; CDR3 length: 15; V gene: TRBV25-1; J gene: TRBJ1-5; CDR3 DNA: TGTGCCAGCAGTGGATGGAGTGGGACTAATCAGCCCCAGCATTTT; CDR3 protein: CASSGWSGTNQPQHF
clone size: NA; D gene: NA; CDR3 length: 16; V gene: TRBV28; J gene: TRBJ2-3; CDR3 DNA: TGTGCCAGCAGTTTATTGGCGGGCTACAACGCAGATACGCAGTATTTT; CDR3 protein: CASSLLAGYNADTQYF
clone size: NA; D gene: TRBD2; CDR3 length: 15; V gene: TRBV5-6; J gene: TRBJ2-3; CDR3 DNA: TGTGCCAGCAGCTCTACTAGCGGGAGCTGGAATACGCAGTATTTT; CDR3 protein: CASSSTSGSWNTQYF
clone size: few; D gene: TRBD2; CDR3 length: 15; V gene: TRBV5-1; J gene: TRBJ2-1; CDR3 DNA: TGCGCCAGCAGCTCCTCCGGGACTAGGATAAATGAGCAGTTCTTC; CDR3 protein: CASSSSGTRINEQFF
clone size: few; D gene: NA; CDR3 length: 16; V gene: TRBV5-1; J gene: TRBJ1-2; CDR3 DNA: TGCGCCAGCAGTTTTACTCCAGCGGTTACTAACTATGGCTACACCTTC; CDR3 protein: CASSFTPAVTNYGYTF
clone size: NA; D gene: NA; CDR3 length: 13; V gene: TRBV12-5; J gene: TRBJ2-5; CDR3 DNA: TGTGCTAGTGGGGAGGACTTGCAAGAGACCCAGTACTTC; CDR3 protein: CASGEDLQETQYF
clone size: NA; D gene: TRBD1; CDR3 length: 13; V gene: TRBV27; J gene: TRBJ1-4; CDR3 DNA: TGTGCCAGCAGTCCTGGACAGGTCGGGAAACTGTTTTTT; CDR3 protein: CASSPGQVGKLFF
clone size: NA; D gene: TRBD2; CDR3 length: 13; V gene: TRBV7-8; J gene: TRBJ2-7; CDR3 DNA: TGTGCCAGCAGCTTGCAGGGAGGGAACGAGCAGTACTTC; CDR3 protein: CASSLQGGNEQYF
clone size: few; D gene: NA; CDR3 length: 12; V gene: TRBV27; J gene: TRBJ2-1; CDR3 DNA: TGTGCCAGCAGTTCATGGACAAATGAGCAGTTCTTC; CDR3 protein: CASSSWTNEQFF
clone size: NA; D gene: TRBD1; CDR3 length: 14; V gene: TRBV4-2; J gene: TRBJ2-2; CDR3 DNA: TGTGCCAGCAGCCCGGACAGGGGCCCCGGGGAGCTGTTTTTT; CDR3 protein: CASSPDRGPGELFF
clone size: NA; D gene: NA; CDR3 length: 13; V gene: TRBV30; J gene: TRBJ1-5; CDR3 DNA: TGTGCCTGGAGTGCCAGGGGAGATCAGCCCCAGCATTTT; CDR3 protein: CAWSARGDQPQHF
clone size: few; D gene: NA; CDR3 length: 16; V gene: TRBV13; J gene: TRBJ1-1; CDR3 DNA: TGTGCCAGCAGCTTAGGTCAGGGCGGGGGGAGAACTGAAGCTTTCTTT; CDR3 protein: CASSLGQGGGRTEAFF
clone size: few; D gene: TRBD2; CDR3 length: 13; V gene: TRBV30; J gene: TRBJ2-3; CDR3 DNA: TGTGCCTGGAGACGCGGGAGGGCCGTTACGCAGTATTTT; CDR3 protein: CAWRRGRAVTQYF
clone size: NA; D gene: TRBD1; CDR3 length: 14; V gene: TRBV6-5; J gene: TRBJ1-5; CDR3 DNA: TGTGCCATCAGTGGGACAGGAGGCAATCAGCCCCAGCATTTT; CDR3 protein: CAISGTGGNQPQHF
clone size: NA; D gene: TRBD1; CDR3 length: 14; V gene: TRBV11-3; J gene: TRBJ2-1; CDR3 DNA: TGTGCCAGCAGCTCAGGGGGCTCCTACAATGAGCAGTTCTTC; CDR3 protein: CASSSGGSYNEQFF
clone size: NA; D gene: TRBD2; CDR3 length: 15; V gene: TRBV6-5; J gene: TRBJ2-7; CDR3 DNA: TGTGCCAGCAGTCCCCGGCGGGGGAGAACTGACGAGCAGTACTTC; CDR3 protein: CASSPRRGRTDEQYF
clone size: NA; D gene: TRBD2; CDR3 length: 17; V gene: TRBV7-2; J gene: TRBJ2-7; CDR3 DNA: TGTGCCAGCAGCCCCATACGGCGGGGGAAAAGCACCTACGAGCAGTACTTC; CDR3 protein: CASSPIRRGKSTYEQYF
clone size: NA; D gene: TRBD2; CDR3 length: 15; V gene: TRBV28; J gene: TRBJ2-5; CDR3 DNA: TGTGCCAGCAGTTTCGGGGTAGCGGGAGTGGAGACCCAGTACTTC; CDR3 protein: CASSFGVAGVETQYF
clone size: NA; D gene: NA; CDR3 length: 12; V gene: TRBV18; J gene: TRBJ2-1; CDR3 DNA: TGTGCCAGCTCACCTCAGAGGGATGAGCAGTTCTTC; CDR3 protein: CASSPQRDEQFF
clone size: few; D gene: TRBD2; CDR3 length: 15; V gene: TRBV5-1; J gene: TRBJ2-7; CDR3 DNA: TGCGCCAGCAGCCAGATAACGGGGGGAACCTACGAGCAGTACTTC; CDR3 protein: CASSQITGGTYEQYF
clone size: few; D gene: NA; CDR3 length: 13; V gene: TRBV30; J gene: TRBJ2-7; CDR3 DNA: TGTGCCTGGAGACTAGCTGGCGCCTACGAGCAGTACTTC; CDR3 protein: CAWRLAGAYEQYF
clone size: NA; D gene: TRBD1; CDR3 length: 16; V gene: TRBV28; J gene: TRBJ2-1; CDR3 DNA: TGTGCCAGCAGTTTTGACAGGGCGAGCTCCTACAATGAGCAGTTCTTC; CDR3 protein: CASSFDRASSYNEQFF
clone size: few; D gene: NA; CDR3 length: 14; V gene: TRBV5-4; J gene: TRBJ1-2; CDR3 DNA: TGTGCCAGCAGCTTGGGAGCCGGGGACTATGGCTACACCTTC; CDR3 protein: CASSLGAGDYGYTF
clone size: NA; D gene: TRBD1; CDR3 length: 15; V gene: TRBV9; J gene: TRBJ1-2; CDR3 DNA: TGTGCCAGCAGCGTAGCTCGGGGACAGTACTATGGCTACACCTTC; CDR3 protein: CASSVARGQYYGYTF
clone size: many; D gene: NA; CDR3 length: 16; V gene: TRBV19; J gene: TRBJ1-1; CDR3 DNA: TGTGCCAGTAGTGGTTCACAGGGACGGCAGAACACTGAAGCTTTCTTT; CDR3 protein: CASSGSQGRQNTEAFF
clone size: NA; D gene: TRBD2; CDR3 length: 16; V gene: TRBV4-1; J gene: TRBJ2-2; CDR3 DNA: TGCGCCAGCAGCTTCCGACTAGCGGGAGGAGGCGGGGAGCTGTTTTTT; CDR3 protein: CASSFRLAGGGGELFF
clone size: NA; D gene: NA; CDR3 length: 18; V gene: TRBV25-1; J gene: TRBJ1-2; CDR3 DNA: TGTGCCAGCAGTGAATATAAAGGATCCGCCCGGGCTAACTATGGCTACACCTTC; CDR3 protein: CASSEYKGSARANYGYTF
clone size: NA; D gene: NA; CDR3 length: 12; V gene: TRBV29-1; J gene: TRBJ2-2; CDR3 DNA: TGCAGCGTTGTTAGAAACACCGGGGAGCTGTTTTTT; CDR3 protein: CSVVRNTGELFF
clone size: NA; D gene: NA; CDR3 length: 16; V gene: TRBV7-2; J gene: TRBJ1-2; CDR3 DNA: TGTGCCAGCAGCGCCCGACAGGTCTCAGCTAACTATGGCTACACCTTC; CDR3 protein: CASSARQVSANYGYTF
clone size: NA; D gene: NA; CDR3 length: 16; V gene: TRBV30; J gene: TRBJ2-1; CDR3 DNA: TGTGCCTGGAGTGTACGCGGCAGGGTTTTGAGCAATGAGCAGTTCTTC; CDR3 protein: CAWSVRGRVLSNEQFF
clone size: NA; D gene: NA; CDR3 length: 13; V gene: TRBV2; J gene: TRBJ1-5; CDR3 DNA: TGTGCCAGCAGTGACACCGGGGTTCAGCCCCAGCATTTT; CDR3 protein: CASSDTGVQPQHF
clone size: NA; D gene: TRBD1; CDR3 length: 14; V gene: TRBV28; J gene: TRBJ2-4; CDR3 DNA: TGTGCCAGCAGTTCCGGGACAGGGCGCTCCATTCAGTACTTC; CDR3 protein: CASSSGTGRSIQYF
clone size: few; D gene: TRBD1; CDR3 length: 12; V gene: TRBV12-5; J gene: TRBJ1-2; CDR3 DNA: TGTGCTAGTGGGGGACAGTCCTGGGGCTACACCTTC; CDR3 protein: CASGGQSWGYTF
clone size: NA; D gene: NA; CDR3 length: 14; V gene: TRBV28; J gene: TRBJ1-2; CDR3 DNA: TGTGCCAGCAGTGCTCACCAGGGAAACTATGGCTACACCTTC; CDR3 protein: CASSAHQGNYGYTF
clone size: few; D gene: NA; CDR3 length: 14; V gene: TRBV30; J gene: TRBJ1-1; CDR3 DNA: TGTGCCTGGGCAAACAAGGTTCGGGGGGCTGAAGCTTTCTTT; CDR3 protein: CAWANKVRGAEAFF